This T cell receptor (beta chain) was captured in a study of blood T cells in healthy people across ages. Germline V gene lookup returns CDR1 SEHNR and CDR2 FQNEAQ (reference sequence). The CDR3 contains 15 residues. J gave up 8 bases and V 0 bases, and 7 bases lay outside the gene matches. In its sample, this clonotype was seen a few times. A second about 7 to 11 cycle PCR used barcoded and J-beta primers. Via MiXCR, TCRdb re-called the 5' RACE reads, giving one row per CDR3 protein. This sample has about 760,000 distinct CDR3 sequences, with more than 50% found just once. The V gene is TRBV7-9, the J gene TRBJ2-1, with 7 bases that match TRBD2. Sequencing used blood. This TCR was sampled from a man in his forties in good health. CDR3 loop: CASSLAAGVEDEQFF. Here the CDR3 DNA reads TGTGCCAGCAGCTTAGCCGCGGGAGTCGAGGATGAGCAGTTCTTC.